Following are 15 T cell receptor beta chains from one sample sequenced in a study of tissue T cells after allogeneic stem cell transplantation. Time point in this sample: mouse harvest day 7 after allogeneic transplant. Tail vein injection delivered 10^7 T-cell-depleted bone marrow cells and 10^6 splenic CD5+ T cells. Assay: immunoSEQ multiplex PCR; the TCRdb copy retains only in-frame clones and omits some. The sample yields 6,500 to 8,000 clones, about 47% seen once. Input material: gut tissue. The origin of the receptors is a female BALB/c mouse given C57BL/6 T cells with graft-versus-host disease after an allogeneic hematopoietic cell transplant.

For this clone: All gene names here are mouse names. The read stops 1 residue short of the end of the CDR3; the missing end is completed from the germline J gene. This rearrangement joins TRBV26 to TRBJ1-5, with D possibly being TRBD1 (5 bases). The CDR3 contains 14 residues. Germline loops: CDR1 KGHPV, CDR2 FQNQEV (reference sequence). Between the trimmed V and J ends, which lost 2 bases and 1 base, there was a span of 6 bases. The CDR3 spells CASSLPGNNQAPLF. Incomplete CDR3 DNA: TGTGCCAGCAGTCTGCCAGGGAACAACCAGGCTCCGCTT.

This clone was seen a few times. The listed genes are named as in mouse. The read falls 1 residue short of the CDR3 end, and the missing part is taken from the germline J gene. The chain is built from TRBV3 and TRBJ2-3; D perhaps matches TRBD1 (5 bases). Trimming stripped 4 bases from V and 0 bases from J, with 8 bases between. Germline V lookup: CDR1 SNHLY, CDR2 FYNGKV (reference sequence). The CDR3 totals 14 residues. CDR3 amino acids: CASSSQGSAETLYF. CDR3 bases read: TGTGCCAGCAGCTCTCAGGGTAGTGCAGAAACGCTGTAT.

As concerns this clone: Mouse names are used for the genes. Read sequence stops 1 residue before the CDR3 end, and the germline J gene provides the missing end. The chain combines TRBV26 with TRBJ1-1, with a tentative D call TRBD1 (5 bases). Deletions cut 2 bases from V and 4 bases from J, with 11 bases between. Germline values: CDR1 KGHPV, CDR2 FQNQEV (reference sequence). This CDR3 has 14 amino acids. The CDR3 loop reads CASSLGGAGTEVFF. The sequenced part of the CDR3 DNA is TGTGCCAGCAGTCTGGGAGGGGCTGGCACAGAAGTCTTC. Together with reference TRBV26 and TRBJ1-1, the CDR3 gives the full variable domain: NSKVIQTPRYLVKGQGQKAKMRCIPEKGHPVVFWYQQNKNNEFKFLINFQNQEVLQQIDMTEKRFSAECPSNSPCSLEIQSSEAGDSALYLCASSLGGAGTEVFFGKGTRLTVV.

The sample holds a few counts of this clone. Gene names follow the mouse nomenclature. Read coverage stops 1 residue before the CDR3 terminus; the germline J gene supplies the remainder. The chain employs TRBV26 and TRBJ2-5; D not certain. Trimming removed 4 bases at V and 0 bases at J, with 8 bases between. Germline V gene lookup returns CDR1 KGHPV and CDR2 FQNQEV (reference sequence). This CDR3 contains 14 residues. This CDR3 is CASSRALNQDTQYF. The covered CDR3 bases are TGTGCCAGCAGTCGGGCCCTTAACCAAGACACCCAGTAC. Filled out from reference TRBV26 and TRBJ2-5, the complete variable domain reads NSKVIQTPRYLVKGQGQKAKMRCIPEKGHPVVFWYQQNKNNEFKFLINFQNQEVLQQIDMTEKRFSAECPSNSPCSLEIQSSEAGDSALYLCASSRALNQDTQYFGPGTRLLVL.

This clone has a handful of counts. All gene names here are mouse names. The read halts 1 residue ahead of the CDR3 end, with the missing end drawn from the germline J gene. The chain joins TRBV12-2 to TRBJ2-3; 8 bases map to TRBD2. V shed 4 bases, J shed 0 bases, and the junction held 5 bases outside the gene matches. The germline V gene encodes CDR1 SGHLS and CDR2 HYDKME. The CDR3 covers 15 residues. Incomplete CDR3 DNA: TGTGCCAGCTCCCGGGACTGGACTAGTGCAGAAACGCTGTAT. Translating gives CASSRDWTSAETLY. The entire CDR3 reads CASSRDWTSAETLYF.

As regards this clone: Mouse germline and gene names are used. The read stops 1 residue short of the end of the CDR3; the missing end is completed from the germline J gene. The J gene is TRBJ2-7, the V gene TRBV13-3; 8 positions agree with TRBD2. V lost 3 bases to trimming and J lost 5 bases; unmatched junction nucleotides: 10. The CDR3 runs 15 residues. Germline CDR1 is NNHDY and CDR2 is SYVADS. The CDR3 spells CASSGYRETGDEQYF. CDR3 DNA, as far as it was read: TGTGCCAGCAGTGGATACAGGGAGACTGGGGATGAACAGTAC.

Comments on this clone: The gene names given are mouse names. Read coverage stops 1 residue before the CDR3 terminus; the germline J gene supplies the remainder. The chain couples TRBV2 to TRBJ2-4; 7 nucleotides align to TRBD2. Germline V gene sequence: CDR1 LGHNA, CDR2 YSYQKL. CDR3 length equals 14 residues. J gave up 4 bases and V 0 bases, and 1 base lay outside the gene matches. The CDR3 DNA, read in part, is TGTGCCAGCAGCCAAGAGGGGGGGGAAAACACCTTGTAC. The encoded protein is CASSQEGGENTLY. The CDR3, in full, reads CASSQEGGENTLYF.

This clone was seen only a few times. Here the gene names and germline are mouse. The covered CDR3 bases are TGTGCCAGCAGCCGACAGGGGGTAAACACCTTGTAC. Its protein is CASSRQGVNTLY. The entire CDR3 sequence reads CASSRQGVNTLYF. The rearrangement uses TRBV26 and TRBJ2-4; 9 bases agree with TRBD1. The CDR3 end lies 1 residue beyond the end of the read and is filled in from the germline J gene. Per germline, CDR1 KGHPV and CDR2 FQNQEV (reference sequence). Losses at the gene ends were 6 bases for V and 5 bases for J; bases not matched to a gene: 3. The CDR3 contains 13 residues.

By proportion, this clone is medium-sized. Genes and germline come from the mouse. CDR3 residues: CASSQNTEVFF. CDR3 bases read: TGTGCTAGCAGTCAAAACACAGAAGTCTTC. V gene TRBV29 combines with J gene TRBJ1-1; D remains unclear. The read terminates 1 residue before the CDR3 end, so the remaining end is supplied by the germline J gene. The V gene's germline CDR1 is MSHET and CDR2 SYDVDS. V lost 5 bases to trimming and J lost 1 base, with 2 bases between them. The CDR3 is 11 amino acids. Together with reference TRBV29 and TRBJ1-1, the CDR3 gives the full variable domain: DMKVTQMPRYLIKRMGENVLLECGQDMSHETMYWYRQDPGLGLQLIYISYDVDSNSEGDIPKGYRVSRKKREHFSLILDSAKTNQTSVYFCASSQNTEVFFGKGTRLTVV.

Notes on this clone: The gene symbols are mouse symbols. The read terminates 1 residue ahead of where the CDR3 ends, so the germline J gene completes it. The rearrangement uses TRBV26 and TRBJ1-2; D gene unclear. With 3 bases removed from V and 1 base from J, the gap between germline ends came to 6 bases. The CDR3 sequence is 13 residues long. Per the germline V gene, CDR1 is KGHPV and CDR2 is FQNQEV (reference sequence). This chain's CDR3 is CASSLTINSDYTF. The CDR3 bases that were read are TGTGCCAGCAGTCTTACAATAAACTCCGACTACACC.

The table lists this clone with a few counts. The genes and germline here are from mouse. The sequenced fragment ends 1 residue before the CDR3 boundary, so the rest is inferred from the germline J gene. The V call is TRBV26, the J call TRBJ2-7; D ambiguous. Trimming took 0 bases from V and 7 from J, leaving 7 bases between them. Germline V CDR1 and CDR2: KGHPV, FQNQEV (reference sequence). The CDR3 loop spans 12 amino acids. The covered CDR3 bases are TGTGCCAGCAGTCTGTCAGGGCGGGAACAGTAC. Amino acids: CASSLSGREQY. The whole CDR3 protein reads CASSLSGREQYF. Complete variable domain (other parts from reference TRBV26 and TRBJ2-7): NSKVIQTPRYLVKGQGQKAKMRCIPEKGHPVVFWYQQNKNNEFKFLINFQNQEVLQQIDMTEKRFSAECPSNSPCSLEIQSSEAGDSALYLCASSLSGREQYFGPGTRLTVL.

This clone has only one observation. The gene symbols are mouse symbols. The sequenced fragment ends 1 residue before the CDR3 boundary, so the rest is inferred from the germline J gene. The J gene is TRBJ2-1, the V gene TRBV26; possibly TRBD2 for D (6 bases). Germline V gives CDR1 KGHPV, CDR2 FQNQEV (reference sequence). V lost 4 bases and J 3 bases, leaving 13 bases between the germline ends. This CDR3 is 15 amino acids long. CDR3 residues: CASSPPGLLYAEQFF. The part of the CDR3 DNA that was read is TGTGCCAGCAGTCCTCCGGGACTTCTCTATGCTGAGCAGTTC. Variable domain in full (rest from reference TRBV26 and TRBJ2-1): NSKVIQTPRYLVKGQGQKAKMRCIPEKGHPVVFWYQQNKNNEFKFLINFQNQEVLQQIDMTEKRFSAECPSNSPCSLEIQSSEAGDSALYLCASSPPGLLYAEQFFGPGTRLTVL.

On this clone itself: Gene names follow the mouse nomenclature. From the germline J gene comes the end of the CDR3, since the read stops 1 residue before it. The rearrangement joins TRBV16 to TRBJ1-1; no clear D gene. V was cut by 0 bases and J by 5 bases, with 7 bases left in between. Germline V CDR1 and CDR2: SGHSA, FRNQAP. The CDR3 is 13 residues long. CDR3 in amino acids: CASSLDPQTEVFF. The CDR3 bases that were read are TGTGCAAGCAGCTTAGATCCGCAGACAGAAGTCTTC. The full variable domain, its missing parts supplied by reference TRBV16 and TRBJ1-1, is NAGVIQTPRHKVTGKGQEATLWCEPISGHSAVFWYRQTIVQGLEFLTYFRNQAPIDDSGMPKERFSAQMPNQSHSTLKIQSTQPQDSAVYLCASSLDPQTEVFFGKGTRLTVV.

A word on this clone: Here the gene names and germline are mouse. The read comes to an end 1 residue before the CDR3 does, leaving the germline J gene to fill in the end. The V and J genes are TRBV12-2 and TRBJ2-5; 8 bases align to TRBD1. Per the germline V gene, CDR1 is SGHLS and CDR2 is HYDKME. Trimming took 4 bases from V and 5 from J; bases not matched to a gene: 4. CDR3 length: 13 amino acids. The CDR3 DNA, read in part, is TGTGCCAGCTCCCGGACAGGGAGAGACACCCAGTAC. It translates to CASSRTGRDTQY. The complete CDR3 sequence is CASSRTGRDTQYF.

In regard to this clone: Genes here carry mouse names. The read ends 1 residue shy of where the CDR3 ends; the end is completed using the germline J gene. The J gene is TRBJ2-7, the V gene TRBV19; D could derive from TRBD1 or TRBD2 (7 bases each). This CDR3 spans 11 amino acids. Germline loops: CDR1 FNHDT, CDR2 SITEND (reference sequence). V shed 6 bases and J shed 7 bases, with 11 bases lying between them. The CDR3: CASNQGGEQYF. The part of the CDR3 DNA that was read is TGTGCCAGCAACCAGGGGGGGGAACAGTAC.